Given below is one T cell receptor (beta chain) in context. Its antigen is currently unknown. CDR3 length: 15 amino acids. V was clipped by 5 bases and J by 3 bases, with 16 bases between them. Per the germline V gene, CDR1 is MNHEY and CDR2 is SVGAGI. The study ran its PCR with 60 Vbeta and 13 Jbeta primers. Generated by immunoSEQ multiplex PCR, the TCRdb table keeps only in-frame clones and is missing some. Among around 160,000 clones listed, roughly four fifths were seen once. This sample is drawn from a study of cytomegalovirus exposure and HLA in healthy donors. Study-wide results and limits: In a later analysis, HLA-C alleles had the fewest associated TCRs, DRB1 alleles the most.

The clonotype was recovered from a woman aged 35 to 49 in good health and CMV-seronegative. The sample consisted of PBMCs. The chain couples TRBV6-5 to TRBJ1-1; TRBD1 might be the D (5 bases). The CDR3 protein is CASSAAKGWDTEAFF. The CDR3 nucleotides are TGTGCCAGCAGTGCCGCGAAGGGGTGGGACACTGAAGCTTTCTTT.